The following is a TCR beta chain sequence with its context. Data came from immunoSEQ multiplex PCR; TCRdb stores just in-frame clones and leaves some out. The sample holds some 29,000 clones, about four fifths seen once. This entry comes from a study of blood T cell repertoires in COVID-19. Study-wide context: Italy, Spain and the United States were the sources of the convalescent and acute COVID-19 samples. PBMCs, B-cell-depleted T cells, or T cells provided the cDNA or gDNA that made up the material.

Germline-derived CDR1 and CDR2 are LGHDT and YNNKEL (reference sequence). CDR3 length: 17 residues. J was trimmed by 7 bases and V by 2 bases; bases with no gene match: 8. The chain recombines TRBV3-1 (or the pseudogene TRBV3-2) with TRBJ2-1; 13 bases are a match to TRBD2. The sample was peripheral blood. The receptor comes from an elderly man with active COVID-19. The CDR3 sequence is CASSQTVGLAGVNEQFF. The CDR3 DNA follows: TGTGCCAGCAGCCAAACGGTCGGACTAGCGGGGGTAAATGAGCAGTTCTTC.